These T cell receptor beta chains were read from a single sample in a study of OX40 agonist ivuxolimab in advanced cancers. Clones were sequenced by immunoSEQ multiplex PCR, and TCRdb holds only the in-frame ones, with some missing. The sample yields some 49,000 clones, less than 85% seen once. The sample in question was CD4+ or CD8+ T cells sorted from blood, obtained in a trial of the OX40 agonist ivuxolimab. The receptors shown here come from an adult with an advanced solid tumor such as melanoma, head and neck, liver or kidney cancer. CDR3s include the opening cysteine and the closing phenylalanine or tryptophan.

V gene	CDR3 protein
TRBV2	CASPGTGGTDTQYF
TRBV11-1	CASSLEPGFNTGELFF
TRBV28	CASTTDQQPTDTQYF
TRBV7-3	CASSLFGGDYGYTF
TRBV7-9	CASSARVGELFF
TRBV9	CASSLSSGGGRYGELFF
TRBV5-4	CASSLHQKDTQYF
TRBV10-2	CATRALGPDTDTQYF
TRBV9	CASSVKAGSTDTQYF
TRBV7-8	CASSNSGGSIADTQYF
TRBV4-3	CASSQDEAGPGYEQYF
TRBV9	CASSEDKSTDTQYF
TRBV2	CASVYPGQGYEQYF
TRBV2	CASSEGQGQHNEQFF
TRBV7-8	CASSDHWVSEAFF
TRBV15	CATSIQTGGYEQYF
TRBV9	CASSPYYRGTGVIGAFF
TRBV28	CASSPLRRDRGPDTQYF
TRBV7-2	CASSLGTPVGPSNSPLHF
TRBV19	CASSIGLAGTTDTQYF
TRBV4-1	CASSQDRAQGLLEQYF
TRBV19	CASDTRDSNQPQHF
TRBV2	CASTSGTGGGEQFF
TRBV7-6	CASSLETSSYNSPLHF
TRBV5-6	CASSLGDQPQHF
TRBV7-9	CASSSGPIKVGYTF
TRBV27	CASSLSTSGVTDTQYF
TRBV10-3	CAIVADNYNEQFF
TRBV5-4	CASSSPAGAYGYTF
TRBV27	CASSFGQGGQPQHF
TRBV11-2	CASSPGSGAYGYTF
TRBV4-3	CASSQTYRGEDGYTF
TRBV27	CASRLTGGHTEAFF
TRBV11-2	CASSVKDEQYF
TRBV19	CASSSKRVRGQPQHF
TRBV6-5	CASSPPPGGNIEQFF
TRBV9	CASSGGGVQETQYF
TRBV5-1	CASSLGPPGRTENTEAFF
TRBV27	CASSLPGPTYEQYF
TRBV7-2	CASSLVWANYGYTF
TRBV7-7	CATAGQGSGELFF
TRBV4-3	CASSQVASGEYTQYF
TRBV7-9	CASSLVTGLNTEAFF